This TCR beta chain was recovered during a study of T cells in Graves' hyperthyroidism and ophthalmopathy. Study-level information: Peripheral blood was drawn at first diagnosis, prior to all treatment.

The CDR3 regions of TCR beta were amplified from RNA transcripts. The primer set for the first-round RT-PCR of the TCR CDR3 was HTBI. TCRdb analysed the multiplex PCR reads with MiXCR anew, one entry per CDR3 protein. The data contain a few hundred thousand distinct CDR3 sequences, roughly 25% of them singletons. Notes on this clonotype: Its antigen is unknown.

Recently diagnosed hyperthyroidism of less than 2 months' duration affected patients aged 18 to 65. Reasons for excluding patients were uncontrolled infection, other autoimmune disease, pregnancy or lactation. Study-wide findings and caveats: Ophthalmopathy could be told apart from stable hyperthyroidism with a 13 V-J model.

This TCR came from a man aged 50 to 59 with Graves' hyperthyroidism. Sequenced material: blood.

CDR3 nucleotide sequence: TGTGCCAGCAGCCAAGATCAAAGGAACTATGGCTACACCTTC. It translates to CASSQDQRNYGYTF. This chain uses TRBV3-1 with TRBJ1-2; D is unclear. CDR3 length equals 14 residues. V dropped 0 bases and J dropped 2 bases, with 7 bases sitting between them. Germline-derived CDR1 and CDR2 are LGHDT and YNNKEL (reference sequence).